Below, 19 T cell receptor beta chains from the same sample are listed, as sequenced in a study of blood T cell repertoires in COVID-19. The table came from immunoSEQ multiplex PCR; TCRdb's copy has only in-frame clones and leaves some out. Here the sample spans fewer than 110,000 clones, about nine tenths being singletons. Material for sequencing was peripheral blood. The source of these receptors is a man aged 45-65 years with acute or convalescent COVID-19.

The chain couples TRBV27 to TRBJ2-7; D is uncertain. Germline CDR1 reads MNHEY; CDR2 reads SMNVEV (reference sequence). CDR3 length equals 14 residues. The V end was cut by 2 bases, the J end by 0 bases, with 8 bases between. DNA of the CDR3: TGTGCCAGCAGTTTAAGAGCCTACTCCTACGAGCAGTACTTC. This codes for CASSLRAYSYEQYF.

The chain is built from TRBV18 and TRBJ2-7; D is possibly TRBD2 (5 bases). The CDR3 runs to 16 residues. CDR1 and CDR2 (germline): KGHSH, LQKENI. Trimming stripped 3 bases from V and 0 bases from J, with 15 bases between. CDR3 in amino acids: CASSPADRGNSYEQYF. CDR3 nucleotides: TGTGCCAGCTCACCCGCTGACCGAGGGAACTCCTACGAGCAGTACTTC.

There are a few counts of this clone. This chain links TRBV5-1 with TRBJ2-7, with 9 bases identical to TRBD1. J gave up 3 bases and V 4 bases, and 11 bases lay outside the gene matches. Per the germline V gene, CDR1 is SGHRS and CDR2 is YFSETQ. The CDR3 is 16 amino acids. This chain's CDR3 is CASSDEGQGHGYEQYF. CDR3 coding DNA: TGCGCCAGCAGCGACGAGGGACAGGGTCACGGCTACGAGCAGTACTTC.

The chain has TRBV4-1 and TRBJ1-2; D gene uncertain. V was pared by 0 bases and J by 7 bases, with 15 bases between. Per the germline V gene, CDR1 is MGHRA and CDR2 is YSYEKL. The length of the CDR3 is 15 residues. DNA of the CDR3: TGCGCCAGCAGCCAAGATCTGACATTCCCGTTTGGCTACACCTTC. It is translated as CASSQDLTFPFGYTF.

This clone was observed a handful of times. The chain links TRBV19 to TRBJ1-1, with a possible D match to TRBD1 (5 bases). The germline V gene has CDR1 LNHDA and CDR2 SQIVND (reference sequence). The CDR3 length is 14 residues. Between the trimmed V and J ends, which lost 3 bases and 6 bases, there was a span of 14 bases. The CDR3 protein is CASSIGGYVAEAFF. CDR3 sequence (DNA): TGTGCCAGTAGTATCGGGGGTTATGTCGCTGAAGCTTTCTTT.

V gene TRBV2 combines with J gene TRBJ2-7, with TRBD2 as a possible D gene (6 bases). This CDR3 is built from 14 residues. V was pared by 6 bases and J by 7 bases, with 19 bases between. Germline assignment: CDR1 SNHLY and CDR2 FYNNEI. CDR3 region: CASRSTGTLLEQYF. CDR3 nucleotide sequence: TGTGCCAGCAGGTCAACCGGGACTCTCTTAGAGCAGTACTTC. The whole variable domain, remainder taken from reference TRBV2 and TRBJ2-7, is EPEVTQTPSHQVTQMGQEVILRCVPISNHLYFYWYRQILGQKVEFLVSFYNNEISEKSEIFDDQFSVERPDGSNFTLKIRSTKLEDSAMYFCASRSTGTLLEQYFGPGTRLTVT.

The chain links TRBV6-5 to TRBJ1-2; a weak D match, TRBD1 (6 bases). Germline CDR1 MNHEY, CDR2 SVGAGI. The germline V and J ends were trimmed by 4 bases and 4 bases, with 16 bases remaining between them. The CDR3 runs to 15 residues. CDR3: CASSSSLGTTYGYTF. CDR3 in DNA: TGTGCCAGCAGTTCCTCCCTTGGGACAACCTATGGCTACACCTTC.

The chain carries TRBV6-6 and TRBJ2-3; the D gene is possibly TRBD1 (5 bases). The V gene lost 6 bases and the J gene lost 5 bases, with 12 bases spanning the gap. There are 13 residues in the CDR3. From germline, CDR1 is MNHNY and CDR2 SVGAGI (reference sequence). CDR3 protein: CASREGAKDTQYF. Here the CDR3 DNA reads TGTGCCAGCAGGGAAGGGGCTAAAGATACGCAGTATTTT.

The gene calls are TRBV5-5 and TRBJ2-5; 7 nucleotides match TRBD2. The germline V gene encodes CDR1 SGHKS and CDR2 YYEKEE (reference sequence). This CDR3 comprises 16 residues. Trimming took 3 bases from V and 5 from J; bases not matched to a gene: 13. The DNA for the CDR3 is TGTGCCAGCAGCTCCCTAGCGGCCTCCACCGGGGAGACCCAGTACTTC. Translated: CASSSLAASTGETQYF.

This chain links TRBV6-4 with TRBJ2-2; 10 nucleotides align to TRBD2. The CDR3 has 16 residues. V lost 5 bases and J lost 2; bases outside the gene matches: 5. In germline, CDR1 is MRHNA, CDR2 SNTAGT. CDR3 sequence (DNA): TGTGCCAGCAGTTTGAGCGGGGGGGCCAACACCGGGGAGCTGTTTTTT. Its protein product is CASSLSGGANTGELFF.

The V gene is TRBV19, the J gene TRBJ1-1; D gene unclear. The CDR3 is 12 residues long. Trimming removed 3 bases at V and 6 bases at J, with 8 bases between. Germline values: CDR1 LNHDA, CDR2 SQIVND (reference sequence). The CDR3, as DNA: TGTGCCAGTAGTATCGGGGTCGCTGAAGCTTTCTTT. It encodes CASSIGVAEAFF.

The V gene is TRBV11-3, the J gene TRBJ1-3; perhaps TRBD1 as D (6 bases). Trimming took off 5 bases at V and 4 bases at J, with 9 bases between the two ends. Germline CDR1 is SGHNT and CDR2 is YENEEA. This CDR3 has 13 residues. CDR3 region: CASSRDIGNTIYF. CDR3 nucleotide sequence: TGTGCCAGCAGCCGGGACATAGGAAACACCATATATTTT.

The chain links TRBV5-1 to TRBJ1-1, with TRBD1 as a possible D gene (6 bases). Germline V gene data show CDR1 as SGHRS and CDR2 as YFSETQ. The CDR3 has 15 amino acids. Deletions cut 4 bases from V and 5 bases from J, with 18 bases between. CDR3 in amino acids: CASSELNRDGTEAFF. The CDR3 region has the DNA TGCGCCAGCAGCGAGTTAAACAGGGATGGAACTGAAGCTTTCTTT.

The CDR3 region is CASSPDTKNTEAFF. Here the CDR3 DNA reads TGTGCCAGCAGCCCAGATACAAAGAACACTGAAGCTTTCTTT. This rearrangement joins TRBV3-1 (or the pseudogene TRBV3-2) to TRBJ1-1, with D unclear. CDR3 size: 14 residues. Germline V lookup: CDR1 LGHDT, CDR2 YNNKEL (reference sequence). V was clipped by 4 bases and J by 1 base, with 10 bases between them.

This clone was found once. DNA for the CDR3: TGTGCCAGCAGTTACAGTGCCCTCAGCTCCTACGAGCAGTACTTC. Amino acid sequence: CASSYSALSSYEQYF. This sequence joins TRBV27 and TRBJ2-7, with D hard to call. V was trimmed by 4 bases and J by 0 bases, leaving 13 bases between them. The CDR3 contains 15 residues. Germline CDR1 and CDR2: MNHEY and SMNVEV (reference sequence).

The chain couples TRBV2 to TRBJ2-5; 9 bases match TRBD1. The trim removed 4 bases at V and 5 bases at J, leaving 14 bases unmatched. The CDR3 sequence is 17 residues long. In germline, CDR1 is SNHLY, CDR2 FYNNEI. The CDR3 region is CASSGVGTGGLWETQYF. CDR3 DNA sequence: TGTGCCAGCAGTGGAGTGGGAACAGGGGGCCTGTGGGAGACCCAGTACTTC.

CDR3 sequence reads: CASSPALQGVATEAFF. For the CDR3, the DNA is TGTGCCAGCAGCCCAGCCCTCCAGGGGGTCGCCACTGAAGCTTTCTTT. The rearrangement links TRBV7-9 to TRBJ1-1; 7 bases line up with TRBD1. Trimming took 5 bases from V and 4 from J; bases not matched to a gene: 13. The CDR3 sequence is 16 residues long. Germline lookup yields CDR1 SEHNR and CDR2 FQNEAQ (reference sequence).

The V call is TRBV6-2 or TRBV6-3, the J call TRBJ1-2; 11 positions match TRBD1. Per germline, CDR1 MNHEY and CDR2 SVGEGT. This CDR3 spans 13 amino acids. The J segment lost 7 bases and the V segment lost 5 bases, leaving 3 bases of the junction unmatched. The CDR3 loop is CASSPGQGAGYTF. As DNA, the CDR3 is TGTGCCAGCAGTCCCGGACAGGGGGCTGGCTACACCTTC.

The chain carries TRBV19 and TRBJ1-5; 11 bases align to TRBD1. The CDR3 contains 16 residues. V trimming: 6 bases; J trimming: 6 bases; junction bases outside the gene matches: 10. CDR1 LNHDA and CDR2 SQIVND come from the germline V gene (reference sequence). The CDR3 spells CASRRTGGAESQPQHF. For the CDR3, the DNA is TGTGCCAGTAGACGGACAGGGGGCGCGGAGAGTCAGCCCCAGCATTTT.